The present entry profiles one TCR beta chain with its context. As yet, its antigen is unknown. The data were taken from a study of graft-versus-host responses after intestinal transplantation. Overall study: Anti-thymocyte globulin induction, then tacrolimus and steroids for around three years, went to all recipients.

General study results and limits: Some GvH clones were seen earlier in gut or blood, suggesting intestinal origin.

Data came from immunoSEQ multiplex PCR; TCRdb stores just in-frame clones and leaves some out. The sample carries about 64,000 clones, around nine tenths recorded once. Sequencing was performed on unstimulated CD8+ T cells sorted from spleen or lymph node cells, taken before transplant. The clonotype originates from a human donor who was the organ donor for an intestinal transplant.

The CDR3 loop is CASSTWTSSQETQYF. The CDR3 DNA reads TGCGCCAGCAGCACTTGGACTAGCTCCCAAGAGACCCAGTACTTC. The V gene is TRBV5-1, the J gene TRBJ2-5; 8 nucleotides match TRBD2. With V trimmed by 4 bases and J by 1 base, 6 bases remained unmatched. The CDR3 loop spans 15 amino acids. Germline lookup yields CDR1 SGHRS and CDR2 YFSETQ.